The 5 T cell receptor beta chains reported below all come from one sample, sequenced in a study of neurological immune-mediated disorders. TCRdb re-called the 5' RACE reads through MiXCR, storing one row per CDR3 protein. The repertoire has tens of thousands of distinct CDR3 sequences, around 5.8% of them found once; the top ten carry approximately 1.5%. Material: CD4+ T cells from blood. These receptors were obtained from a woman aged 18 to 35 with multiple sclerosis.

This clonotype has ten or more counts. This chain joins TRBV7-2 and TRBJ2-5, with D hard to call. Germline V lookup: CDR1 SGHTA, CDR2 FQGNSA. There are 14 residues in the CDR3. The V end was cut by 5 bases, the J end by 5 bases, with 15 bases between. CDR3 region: CASSGGNTRETQYF. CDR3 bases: TGTGCCAGCAGCGGTGGAAACACCAGGGAGACCCAGTACTTC.

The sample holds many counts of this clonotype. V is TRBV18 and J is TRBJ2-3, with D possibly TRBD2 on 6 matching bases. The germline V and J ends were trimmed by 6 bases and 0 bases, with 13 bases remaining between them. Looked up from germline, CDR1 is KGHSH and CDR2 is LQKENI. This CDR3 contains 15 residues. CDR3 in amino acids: CASSGLPLSTDTQYF. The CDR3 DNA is TGTGCCAGCTCCGGACTACCCTTAAGCACAGATACGCAGTATTTT.

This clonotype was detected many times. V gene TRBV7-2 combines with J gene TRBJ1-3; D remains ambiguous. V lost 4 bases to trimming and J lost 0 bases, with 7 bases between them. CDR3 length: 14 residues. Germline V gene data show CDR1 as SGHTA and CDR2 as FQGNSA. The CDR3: CASSSSISGNTIYF. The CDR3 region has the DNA TGTGCCAGCAGCTCCAGTATCTCTGGAAACACCATATATTTT. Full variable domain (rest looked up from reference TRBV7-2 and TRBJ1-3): GAGVSQSPSNKVTEKGKDVELRCDPISGHTALYWYRQSLGQGLEFLIYFQGNSAPDKSGLPSDRFSAERTGGSVSTLTIQRTQQEDSAVYLCASSSSISGNTIYFGEGSWLTVV.

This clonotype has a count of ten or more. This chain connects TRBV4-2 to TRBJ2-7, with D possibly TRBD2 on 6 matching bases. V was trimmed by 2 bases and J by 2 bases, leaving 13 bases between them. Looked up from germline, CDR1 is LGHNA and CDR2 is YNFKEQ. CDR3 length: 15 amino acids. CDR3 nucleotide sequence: TGTGCCAGCAGCCAACCCGGGACTCAAGCCTACGAGCAGTACTTC. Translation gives CASSQPGTQAYEQYF.

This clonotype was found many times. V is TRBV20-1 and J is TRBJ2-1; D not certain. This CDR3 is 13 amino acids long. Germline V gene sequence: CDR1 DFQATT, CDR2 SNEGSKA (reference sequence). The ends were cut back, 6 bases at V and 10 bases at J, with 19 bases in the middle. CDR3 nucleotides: TGCAGTGCCCCAACGACGAGTTTAGGGGAGCAGTTCTTC. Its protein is CSAPTTSLGEQFF.